This entry concerns a single T cell receptor (beta chain). This sample is part of a study of T cells in localized non-small cell lung cancer. V lost 1 base, J lost 8 bases, and 19 bases lay in between. CDR1 SGHDT and CDR2 YYEEEE come from the germline V gene. The CDR3 totals 16 residues. Libraries were prepared by immunoSEQ multiplex PCR; TCRdb keeps only in-frame clonotypes and omits some of them. The sample consists of 26,000 or so clones, 85% to 90% of them appearing once. Source: peripheral blood, taken before any cancer treatment. The clonotype was recovered from a woman between 18 and 55 years old with stage I lung adenocarcinoma. V gene TRBV5-6 combines with J gene TRBJ2-1; tentatively, D is TRBD2 (6 bases). The CDR3 here is CASSLFTGTGTDEQFF. CDR3 nucleotides: TGTGCCAGCAGCTTGTTTACCGGGACTGGTACAGATGAGCAGTTCTTC.